The 9 T cell receptor beta chains presented below share a single source sample, sequenced in a study of regulatory T cells in long-lasting Graves disease. Through Arm-PCR of CDR3 regions and iRepertoire HTBI primers, TCR beta libraries were built. From the multiplex PCR reads, TCRdb called clonotypes with MiXCR, one entry per CDR3 protein. The sample shows nearly 350,000 distinct CDR3 sequences, around 20% of them seen only once. As for time point: persistent/refractory GD, antithyroid drugs over 5 years with positive TRAb. There was RNA extracted from PBMCs, and the TCR library was made from it. The sample here was peripheral blood mononuclear cells (PBMCs), taken when the disease was refractory, from a patient treated with antithyroid drugs. The receptor source for this set is a female donor with Graves disease.

This clonotype has only a few counts. CDR3 in amino acids: CASSLGTPGSGYGYTF. The CDR3 DNA reads TGTGCCAGCAGCTTAGGTACGCCGGGAAGCGGCTATGGCTACACCTTC. V and J are TRBV7-9 and TRBJ1-2; D remains unclear. This CDR3 comprises 16 residues. V lost 1 base to trimming and J lost 4 bases, with 16 bases between them. The V gene's germline CDR1 is SEHNR and CDR2 FQNEAQ (reference sequence).

Concerning this clonotype itself: Given a far larger clone just one base away, this is likely a sequencing read error. CDR3 in DNA: TGTGCCAGCAGCTTAGGGTTAGTGGGAGTCGGGGAGACCCAGTACTTC. It codes for CASSLGLVGVGETQYF. This chain uses TRBV7-2 with TRBJ2-5; a weak D match, TRBD2 (5 bases). With 1 base removed from V and 5 bases from J, the gap between germline ends came to 17 bases. The CDR3 extends over 16 amino acids. Germline CDR1 is SGHTA and CDR2 is FQGNSA.

This rearrangement joins TRBV4-1 to TRBJ1-2, with D uncertain. This CDR3 has 16 amino acids. Germline values: CDR1 MGHRA, CDR2 YSYEKL. Trimming took 2 bases from V and 4 from J, leaving 17 bases between them. CDR3: CASSQTYVAGIYGYTF. The CDR3 DNA reads TGCGCCAGCAGCCAAACATATGTCGCCGGAATCTATGGCTACACCTTC.

This clonotype came up many times. J is TRBJ1-2 and V is TRBV28, with D perhaps TRBD1 (6 bases). Per the germline V gene, CDR1 is MDHEN and CDR2 is SYDVKM. V was pared by 3 bases and J by 4 bases, with 12 bases between. This CDR3 is 14 amino acids long. The CDR3 reads CASSLAGGSYGYTF. DNA for the CDR3: TGTGCCAGCAGTTTGGCGGGGGGCTCCTATGGCTACACCTTC.

There are many counts of this clonotype. The chain uses TRBV12-3 or TRBV12-4 and TRBJ2-7, with a tentative D call TRBD1 (5 bases). The germline V and J ends were trimmed by 5 bases and 5 bases, with 13 bases remaining between them. The length of the CDR3 is 13 residues. CDR3 loop: CASSPDNKHEQYF. CDR3 in DNA: TGTGCCAGCAGTCCGGACAATAAACACGAGCAGTACTTC.

In this sample, this clonotype turned up a few times. The V and J genes are TRBV20-1 and TRBJ2-1; the D gene could be TRBD1 or TRBD2 (6 bases each). CDR3 length: 15 amino acids. Germline CDR1 reads DFQATT; CDR2 reads SNEGSKA (reference sequence). V was cut by 4 bases and J by 7 bases, with 20 bases left in between. CDR3 in amino acids: CSATRGPATRNEQFF. The CDR3 DNA reads TGCAGTGCTACCCGGGGGCCTGCCACGAGGAATGAGCAGTTCTTC.

This clonotype was seen ten or more times. This chain joins TRBV7-9 and TRBJ1-5, with 8 positions matching TRBD1. Germline V gene data show CDR1 as SEHNR and CDR2 as FQNEAQ (reference sequence). With V trimmed by 1 base and J by 11 bases, 4 bases remained unmatched. The CDR3 runs to 13 residues. CDR3 in amino acids: CASSLGGQGTQHF. In DNA, the CDR3 is TGTGCCAGCAGCTTAGGAGGACAGGGCACCCAGCATTTT.

The sample holds a few counts of this clonotype. The genes are TRBV5-4 and TRBJ1-2, with D hard to call. The CDR3 spans 14 residues. Germline-derived CDR1 and CDR2 are SGHNT and YYREEE (reference sequence). V lost 4 bases to trimming and J lost 4 bases, with 14 bases between them. The CDR3 protein is CASSPPNRRYGYTF. CDR3 sequence (DNA): TGTGCCAGCAGCCCGCCGAATAGGCGCTATGGCTACACCTTC. Based on the CDR3 plus reference TRBV5-4 and TRBJ1-2, the full variable domain is ETGVTQSPTHLIKTRGQQVTLRCSSQSGHNTVSWYQQALGQGPQFIFQYYREEENGRGNFPPRFSGLQFPNYSSELNVNALELDDSALYLCASSPPNRRYGYTFGSGTRLTVV.

This clonotype occurred once. The rearrangement links TRBV7-3 to TRBJ2-3; 7 bases fit TRBD2. V trimming: 3 bases; J trimming: 0 bases; junction bases outside the gene matches: 3. Germline loops: CDR1 SGHTA, CDR2 FQGTGA. This CDR3 contains 15 residues. CDR3 protein: CASSLSGVSTDTQYF. The CDR3 DNA sequence: TGTGCCAGCAGCTTGAGCGGGGTCAGCACAGATACGCAGTATTTT.